This TCR beta chain was identified in a study of blood T cell repertoires in COVID-19. Generated by immunoSEQ multiplex PCR, the TCRdb table keeps only in-frame clones and is missing some. The sample lists 25,000 to 35,000 clones, nearly 90% occurring once. CDR3 size: 14 residues. V dropped 7 bases and J dropped 0 bases, with 12 bases sitting between them. Germline assignment: CDR1 LNHDA and CDR2 SQIVND (reference sequence). The clonotype was recovered from a human donor in a cohort sampled during active COVID-19. V gene TRBV19 combines with J gene TRBJ1-1; D not resolved. The sequencing sample was made of peripheral blood. The CDR3 spells CASISSVLNTEAFF. The CDR3 DNA follows: TGTGCCAGTATATCCTCAGTGCTGAACACTGAAGCTTTCTTT.